The 32 T cell receptor beta chains below come from one sample, sequenced in a study of response to subunit inactivated influenza vaccine. One entry per CDR3 protein results from TCRdb running MiXCR on the RT-PCR reads. The sample comprises hundreds of thousands of distinct CDR3 sequences, 16% of which are singletons, and less than 4% rests with the top ten. Sequencing was performed on CD4+ T cells sorted from PBMCs, taken about 23 months after vaccination. Receptors originate from a man aged 50-75 years who received an inactivated influenza vaccine.

V and J are TRBV4-1 and TRBJ1-4; 9 bases line up with TRBD1. CDR3 size: 15 residues. The germline gives CDR1 MGHRA, CDR2 YSYEKL. Losses at the gene ends were 1 base for V and 5 bases for J; bases not matched to a gene: 2. CDR3 loop: CASSQGDRENEKLFF. The CDR3 nucleotides read TGCGCCAGCAGCCAAGGGGACAGGGAGAATGAAAAACTGTTTTTT.

This clonotype has at least ten counts. V is TRBV5-1 and J is TRBJ2-3; 10 bases line up with TRBD1. Trimming removed 0 bases from V and 3 bases from J; junction bases left unmatched: 4. This CDR3 spans 16 amino acids. Germline loops: CDR1 SGHRS, CDR2 YFSETQ. The CDR3 here is CASSLGDRGSTDTQYF. The CDR3, as DNA: TGCGCCAGCAGCTTGGGGGACAGGGGAAGTACAGATACGCAGTATTTT.

The chain is built from TRBV15 and TRBJ1-1, with TRBD1 matching over 9 bases. Germline trimming cut 2 bases from V and 1 base from J; bases unmatched to any gene: 2. CDR3 length equals 15 residues. Germline CDR1 reads LNHNV; CDR2 reads YYDKDF (reference sequence). The CDR3 loop reads CATSRPQGANTEAFF. As DNA, the CDR3 is TGTGCCACCAGCAGACCACAGGGGGCGAACACTGAAGCTTTCTTT. The whole variable domain, filled in from reference TRBV15 and TRBJ1-1, reads DAMVIQNPRYQVTQFGKPVTLSCSQTLNHNVMYWYQQKSSQAPKLLFHYYDKDFNNEADTPDNFQSRRPNTSFCFLDIRSPGLGDTAMYLCATSRPQGANTEAFFGQGTRLTVV.

This clonotype was counted between two and nine times. This chain uses TRBV15 with TRBJ1-1; D gene ambiguous. With 3 bases removed from V and 12 bases from J, the gap between germline ends came to 20 bases. The CDR3 has 14 residues. Germline CDR1 LNHNV, CDR2 YYDKDF (reference sequence). The CDR3 spells CATSREIEQRVSFF. The CDR3 DNA is TGTGCCACCAGCAGGGAGATTGAACAGCGGGTGTCTTTCTTT.

V is TRBV12-3 or TRBV12-4 and J is TRBJ1-2, with 7 bases matching TRBD1. The V and J ends lost 5 bases and 1 base, in that order; junction bases with no gene match: 7. The CDR3 contains 15 residues. In DNA, the CDR3 is TGTGCCAGCAGTCCTCGGACAGGCTTTAACTATGGCTACACCTTC. It translates to CASSPRTGFNYGYTF.

This chain uses TRBV7-6 with TRBJ1-4, with a possible D match to TRBD1 (5 bases). Germline-derived CDR1 and CDR2 are SGHVS and FNYEAQ. V lost 3 bases and J lost 7, with 15 bases in between. The CDR3 is 15 residues long. The CDR3 DNA follows: TGTGCCAGCAGCTTCAGTGCAGGGCGCATTGAAAAACTGTTTTTT. Translating gives CASSFSAGRIEKLFF.

This clonotype was observed a handful of times. The chain uses TRBV20-1 and TRBJ2-2; 7 nucleotides align to TRBD2. The CDR3 runs 15 residues. Germline V gene data show CDR1 as DFQATT and CDR2 as SNEGSKA (reference sequence). V lost 2 bases to trimming and J lost 8 bases; unmatched junction nucleotides: 11. CDR3 in amino acids: CSARIAGVSSGELFF. CDR3 sequence (DNA): TGCAGTGCTAGAATCGCGGGAGTGTCTAGTGGGGAGCTGTTTTTT.

The CDR3 sequence is CARVATKAGWGNEQFF. In nucleotides, the CDR3 is TGTGCCAGGGTGGCCACAAAAGCGGGGTGGGGGAATGAGCAGTTCTTC. V is TRBV6-1 and J is TRBJ2-1, with 7 bases identical to TRBD2. V trimming: 9 bases; J trimming: 7 bases; junction bases outside the gene matches: 18. The CDR3 is 16 amino acids. Germline V CDR1 and CDR2: MNHNS, SASEGT.

This chain joins TRBV20-1 and TRBJ2-7; D assignment may be TRBD1 or TRBD2 (6 bases each). This CDR3 is 13 amino acids long. The V gene's germline CDR1 is DFQATT and CDR2 SNEGSKA (reference sequence). The V gene lost 3 bases and the J gene lost 2 bases, with 11 bases spanning the gap. This chain's CDR3 is CSASRGDPYEQYF. The CDR3 bases are TGCAGTGCTAGTAGGGGGGATCCCTACGAGCAGTACTTC.

This clonotype has more than one count but fewer than ten. This chain uses TRBV2 with TRBJ1-5; D unclear. The germline CDR1 and CDR2 sequences are SNHLY and FYNNEI. The CDR3 has 14 residues. V shed 3 bases and J shed 4 bases, with 10 bases lying between them. The CDR3 protein is CASSDRTGNQPQHF. The CDR3 region has the DNA TGTGCCAGCAGTGACAGGACGGGGAATCAGCCCCAGCATTTT.

Ten or more counts support this clonotype. V usage is TRBV19 and J usage is TRBJ1-5; D is perhaps TRBD1 (5 bases). V was shortened by 7 bases and J by 0 bases, with 16 bases between the two germline ends. CDR1 and CDR2 from the germline V gene are LNHDA and SQIVND (reference sequence). The length of the CDR3 is 16 residues. The CDR3: CASTSGEGNSNQPQHF. The CDR3 nucleotides are TGTGCCAGTACCTCTGGTGAGGGGAATAGCAATCAGCCCCAGCATTTT. The full variable domain, completed using reference TRBV19 and TRBJ1-5, is DGGITQSPKYLFRKEGQNVTLSCEQNLNHDAMYWYRQDPGQGLRLIYYSQIVNDFQKGDIAEGYSVSREKKESFPLTVTSAQKNPTAFYLCASTSGEGNSNQPQHFGDGTRLSIL.

The rearrangement links TRBV12-3 or TRBV12-4 to TRBJ2-7, with TRBD2 matching 7 bases. This CDR3 spans 12 amino acids. J was trimmed by 7 bases and V by 7 bases; bases with no gene match: 7. CDR3 region: CASTRLAGEQYF. The CDR3 coding sequence is TGTGCCAGCACTAGACTAGCTGGAGAGCAGTACTTC.

The chain uses TRBV18 and TRBJ2-6; D is uncertain. This CDR3 region has 15 residues. Trimming pared 3 bases from V and 4 bases from J, leaving 10 bases between. CDR1 and CDR2 (germline): KGHSH, LQKENI. The CDR3 spells CASSPERAGANVLTF. The CDR3 bases are TGTGCCAGCTCACCTGAGAGAGCCGGGGCCAACGTCCTGACTTTC.

The sample holds many counts of this clonotype. The chain joins TRBV7-2 to TRBJ2-7; D perhaps matches TRBD1 (5 bases). Germline assignment: CDR1 SGHTA and CDR2 FQGNSA. CDR3 length equals 14 residues. Trimming cost V 3 bases and J 6 bases, with 15 bases left between them. In DNA form, the CDR3 reads TGTGCCAGCAGCTTTACGGACACTACCGGCGAGCAGTACTTC. Translated: CASSFTDTTGEQYF.

This clonotype was detected only a few times. The rearrangement uses TRBV10-3 and TRBJ2-3, with D hard to call. Germline CDR1 reads ENHRY; CDR2 reads SYGVKD. Trimming pared 5 bases from V and 0 bases from J, leaving 12 bases between. CDR3 size: 15 residues. In DNA form, the CDR3 reads TGTGCCATCAGTTCCTTTGCGGAGAGCACAGATACGCAGTATTTT. It is translated as CAISSFAESTDTQYF.

A few counts support this clonotype. CDR3 in amino acids: CASSLGRGRGYGYTF. The CDR3 coding sequence is TGTGCCAGCAGCTTAGGTCGGGGTCGGGGCTATGGCTACACCTTC. J is TRBJ1-2 and V is TRBV7-8; D gene uncertain. The CDR3 has 15 amino acids. V was cut by 1 base and J by 4 bases, with 13 bases left in between. The V gene's germline CDR1 is SGHVS and CDR2 FQNEAQ.

The rearrangement joins TRBV5-5 to TRBJ2-1; D might be TRBD1 (6 bases). The CDR3 runs to 13 residues. Per the germline V gene, CDR1 is SGHKS and CDR2 is YYEKEE (reference sequence). The V end lost 3 bases, the J end lost 3 bases, and 7 bases lay between the germline ends. CDR3 residues: CASSWGHYNEQFF. The CDR3 region has the DNA TGTGCCAGCAGCTGGGGGCACTACAATGAGCAGTTCTTC.

This clonotype was recorded at least ten times. The genes are TRBV4-1 and TRBJ1-5; D ambiguous. The V and J ends lost 2 bases and 2 bases respectively, with 10 bases between them. CDR1 is MGHRA and CDR2 is YSYEKL in the germline V gene. There are 15 residues in the CDR3. CDR3 bases: TGCGCCAGCAGCCAACTAGGACTGGGCAATCAGCCCCAGCATTTT. Translation: CASSQLGLGNQPQHF.

J is TRBJ1-6 and V is TRBV4-1, with TRBD1 as a possible D gene (6 bases). Germline CDR1 MGHRA, CDR2 YSYEKL. The length of the CDR3 is 16 residues. V lost 1 base to trimming and J lost 9 bases, with 16 bases between them. The CDR3 protein is CASSQAYTGFGSPLHF. CDR3 bases: TGCGCCAGCAGCCAAGCGTATACAGGGTTCGGTTCACCCCTCCACTTT.

The chain uses TRBV3-1 and TRBJ2-1; 14 bases align to TRBD2. This CDR3 has 22 residues. V trimming: 4 bases; J trimming: 7 bases; junction bases outside the gene matches: 24. Germline lookup yields CDR1 LGHDT and CDR2 YNNKEL (reference sequence). CDR3: CASSPYPSISGTSGSLLNEQFF. CDR3 bases: TGTGCCAGCAGCCCATATCCCTCTATTTCCGGGACTAGCGGGAGCCTCTTGAATGAGCAGTTCTTC.

This clonotype was recorded a few times. The chain has TRBV7-9 and TRBJ2-3, with 9 bases identical to TRBD1. The germline gives CDR1 SEHNR, CDR2 FQNEAQ (reference sequence). V trimming: 5 bases; J trimming: 5 bases; junction bases outside the gene matches: 5. This CDR3 spans 14 amino acids. The DNA of the CDR3 is TGTGCCAGCAGCACAGGGGGCGCCGGAGATACGCAGTATTTT. Translation: CASSTGGAGDTQYF.

This chain joins TRBV10-2 and TRBJ2-5, with TRBD2 as a possible D gene (6 bases). Trimming took 6 bases from V and 3 from J, leaving 11 bases between them. The CDR3 has 13 amino acids. Germline CDR1 and CDR2: WSHSY and SAAADI. CDR3 sequence: CASSWDFEETQYF. The CDR3 DNA reads as TGCGCCAGCAGCTGGGACTTTGAAGAGACCCAGTACTTC.

The V call is TRBV7-9, the J call TRBJ2-7; either TRBD1 or TRBD2 may supply D (5 bases each). Trimming left V 5 bases short and J 3 bases short, with 11 bases between. The CDR3 sequence is 13 residues long. Germline CDR1 and CDR2: SEHNR and FQNEAQ (reference sequence). In nucleotides, the CDR3 is TGTGCCAGCAGCCGGGACCCCCTCTACGAGCAGTACTTC. It yields the protein CASSRDPLYEQYF.

The rearrangement joins TRBV4-1 to TRBJ2-3; TRBD2 aligns across 8 bases. Germline V gene lookup returns CDR1 MGHRA and CDR2 YSYEKL. This CDR3 region has 16 residues. The V and J ends lost 0 bases and 1 base, in that order; junction bases with no gene match: 3. DNA of the CDR3: TGCGCCAGCAGCCAAGAGTTACTAGCGGGCACAGATACGCAGTATTTT. Translating gives CASSQELLAGTDTQYF.

The CDR3 region is CASSISGRGNEKLFF. DNA of the CDR3: TGTGCCAGTAGTATTTCTGGCCGGGGGAATGAAAAACTGTTTTTT. This sequence joins TRBV19 and TRBJ1-4; possible D gene TRBD1, 5 bases. Trimming removed 3 bases at V and 5 bases at J, with 13 bases between. The CDR3 consists of 15 residues. Germline V gene data show CDR1 as LNHDA and CDR2 as SQIVND (reference sequence).

This clonotype was seen a few times. J is TRBJ2-3 and V is TRBV3-1; no definite D call. The CDR3 loop spans 15 amino acids. V lost 3 bases and J 2 bases, leaving 12 bases between the germline ends. Looked up from germline, CDR1 is LGHDT and CDR2 is YNNKEL (reference sequence). The CDR3 protein is CASSQGVAATDTQYF. CDR3 in DNA: TGTGCCAGCAGCCAGGGTGTGGCCGCCACAGATACGCAGTATTTT.

The gene calls are TRBV20-1 and TRBJ2-7; TRBD2 is a possible D gene (6 bases). V dropped 6 bases and J dropped 0 bases, with 15 bases sitting between them. The CDR3 length is 14 residues. Per germline, CDR1 DFQATT and CDR2 SNEGSKA (reference sequence). CDR3 amino acids: CSAPLASSSYEQYF. The CDR3 nucleotides are TGCAGTGCGCCGCTAGCGTCGAGCTCCTACGAGCAGTACTTC.

V gene TRBV4-3 combines with J gene TRBJ2-2; unclear D gene. CDR3 size: 16 residues. Trimming removed 1 base at V and 0 bases at J, with 9 bases between. Germline lookup yields CDR1 LGHNA and CDR2 YSLEER. The CDR3 protein is CASSQVTAANTGELFF. CDR3 nucleotides: TGCGCCAGCAGCCAAGTAACGGCAGCGAACACCGGGGAGCTGTTTTTT.

This clonotype was counted ten times or more. The chain employs TRBV7-9 and TRBJ2-6; D ambiguous. Germline CDR1 SEHNR, CDR2 FQNEAQ (reference sequence). The CDR3 runs 14 residues. Trimming took 5 bases from V and 1 from J, leaving 6 bases between them. CDR3 in DNA: TGTGCCAGCAGCCCCCGTTCTGGGGCCAACGTCCTGACTTTC. Translating it yields CASSPRSGANVLTF.

This clonotype has more than one count but fewer than ten. This chain joins TRBV12-3 or TRBV12-4 and TRBJ1-1, with D tentatively TRBD1 (5 bases). The CDR3 covers 11 residues. V lost 4 bases, J lost 10 bases, and 10 bases lay in between. DNA of the CDR3: TGTGCCAGCAGTTGGGGGATTGGAGCTTTCTTT. Its translation is CASSWGIGAFF.

This clonotype has just a few counts. This rearrangement joins TRBV6-5 to TRBJ2-5; D possibly matches TRBD1 or TRBD2 (5 bases each). The CDR3 runs 12 residues. CDR1 is MNHEY, CDR2 SVGAGI, per germline. V shed 10 bases and J shed 3 bases, with 12 bases lying between them. CDR3 residues: CATNWGKETQYF. Written as DNA, the CDR3 is TGTGCCACCAACTGGGGGAAAGAGACCCAGTACTTC.

This clonotype was detected only a few times. The V call is TRBV12-3 or TRBV12-4, the J call TRBJ1-1; TRBD1 aligns across 7 bases. There are 14 residues in the CDR3. The V and J ends lost 6 bases and 6 bases, in that order; junction bases with no gene match: 10. CDR3 sequence reads: CASSTWGGGSEAFF. CDR3 nucleotide sequence: TGTGCCAGCAGCACCTGGGGAGGGGGCTCTGAAGCTTTCTTT.